The next 4 T cell receptor beta chains were all read from a single sample in a study of blood T cell repertoires in COVID-19. TCRdb keeps only in-frame clones here, not all; method: immunoSEQ multiplex PCR. The table shows some 250,000 clones, with around 86% occurring only once. The specimen was peripheral blood. These receptor sequences come from a woman aged 30 to 39 who had recovered from COVID-19.

This clone was picked up one time. The chain links TRBV3-1 (or the pseudogene TRBV3-2) to TRBJ2-7; 11 nucleotides agree with TRBD1. The CDR3 length is 14 residues. With V trimmed by 4 bases and J by 6 bases, 5 bases remained unmatched. CDR1 is LGHDT, CDR2 YNNKEL, per germline (reference sequence). CDR3 region: CASSRTGGSGEQYF. CDR3 in DNA: TGTGCCAGCAGCCGGACAGGGGGCTCGGGCGAGCAGTACTTC.

DNA of the CDR3: TGCGCCAGCAGCCAAGTTACCCGGGACAGGGTCGAGCAGTACTTC. It encodes CASSQVTRDRVEQYF. The chain joins TRBV4-1 to TRBJ2-7, with TRBD1 identical over 9 bases. CDR1 is MGHRA, CDR2 YSYEKL, per germline. V trimming: 1 base; J trimming: 6 bases; junction bases outside the gene matches: 7. This CDR3 spans 15 amino acids.

As to this clone: The sample carries other DNA sequences with the same CDR3. V gene TRBV2 combines with J gene TRBJ2-3; D uncertain. This CDR3 has 11 amino acids. Trimming took off 6 bases at V and 2 bases at J, with 3 bases between the two ends. Germline V gene data show CDR1 as SNHLY and CDR2 as FYNNEI. CDR3: CASRYTDTQYF. The CDR3 nucleotides are TGTGCCAGCAGATACACAGATACGCAGTATTTT. The complete variable domain, with remaining parts taken from reference TRBV2 and TRBJ2-3, reads EPEVTQTPSHQVTQMGQEVILRCVPISNHLYFYWYRQILGQKVEFLVSFYNNEISEKSEIFDDQFSVERPDGSNFTLKIRSTKLEDSAMYFCASRYTDTQYFGPGTRLTVL.

The chain links TRBV19 to TRBJ2-6; TRBD1 agrees at 10 bases. CDR1 and CDR2 from the germline V gene are LNHDA and SQIVND (reference sequence). V was pared by 7 bases and J by 5 bases, with 20 bases of the junction left unmatched. This CDR3 contains 20 residues. The CDR3 DNA is TGTGCCAGTACTCGAGAGACAGGGGGCCCCCCCTCTGCCAGGGCCAACGTCCTGACTTTC. This codes for CASTRETGGPPSARANVLTF.